The present T cell receptor (beta chain) was sequenced within a study of T-cell reconstitution after alpha-beta-depleted transplantation in children. Broader study findings: Some patients owed their high day-60 TCRbeta diversity to surviving recipient T cells and thymic progenitors. At one year after transplant, newly produced T cells mostly accounted for T-cell counts and diversity. Alpha-beta T cells present about two months after transplant were reported to originate from several hundred expanded graft clones.

This clonotype has at least ten counts. The target antigen is unknown. TCRbeta library construction was performed incorporating unique molecular identifiers. TCRdb reprocessed the PCR reads with MiXCR, giving one entry per CDR3 protein. The sample carries about 300,000 distinct CDR3 sequences, 6.5% to 9% recorded once. The CDR3 spans 15 residues. Germline CDR1 is MNHEY and CDR2 is SVGEGT. The trim removed 6 bases at V and 3 bases at J, leaving 8 bases unmatched. The V and J genes are TRBV6-2 or TRBV6-3 and TRBJ1-5, with 7 nucleotides matching TRBD1. The specimen was peripheral blood, collected 360 days after TCRalphabeta/CD19-depleted stem cell transplant. The receptor's source is a female patient aged 2-10 years who had a stem cell transplant for Fanconi anemia, so the T cells may come from the graft donor. The CDR3 reads CASSGQEYSNQPQHF. CDR3 DNA: TGTGCCAGCAGCGGACAGGAGTACTCCAATCAGCCCCAGCATTTT.